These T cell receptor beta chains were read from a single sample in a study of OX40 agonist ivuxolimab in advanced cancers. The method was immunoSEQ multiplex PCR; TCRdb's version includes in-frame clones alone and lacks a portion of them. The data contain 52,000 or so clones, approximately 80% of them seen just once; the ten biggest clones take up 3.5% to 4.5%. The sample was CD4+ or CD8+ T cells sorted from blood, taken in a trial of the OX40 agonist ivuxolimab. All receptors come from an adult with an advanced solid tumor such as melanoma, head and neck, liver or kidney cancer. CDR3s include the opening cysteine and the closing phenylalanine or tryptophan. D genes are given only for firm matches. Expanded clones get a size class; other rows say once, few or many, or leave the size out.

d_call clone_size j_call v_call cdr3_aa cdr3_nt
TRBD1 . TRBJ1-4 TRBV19 CASRDRGSATNEKLFF TGTGCCAGTAGGGACAGGGGGTCCGCAACTAATGAAAAACTGTTTTTT
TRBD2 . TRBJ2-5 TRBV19 CASSIETSGAETQYF TGTGCCAGTAGTATAGAGACTAGCGGGGCTGAGACCCAGTACTTC
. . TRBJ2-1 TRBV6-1 CASRELPGQYNEQFF TGTGCCAGCAGGGAACTCCCAGGACAGTACAATGAGCAGTTCTTC
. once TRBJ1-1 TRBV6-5 CASTWGNEAFF TGTGCCAGCACCTGGGGGAATGAAGCTTTCTTT
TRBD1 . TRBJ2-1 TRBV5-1 CASSSGTGGVNYNEQFF TGCGCCAGCAGCTCGGGGACAGGGGGCGTTAATTATAATGAGCAGTTCTTC
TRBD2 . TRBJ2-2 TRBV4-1 CASSPIEPGLAGGPGTGELFF TGCGCCAGCAGCCCAATAGAGCCGGGACTAGCGGGAGGGCCGGGCACCGGGGAGCTGTTTTTT
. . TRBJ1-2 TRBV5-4 CASSQGGGLYGYTF TGTGCCAGCAGCCAAGGGGGGGGGCTCTATGGCTACACCTTC
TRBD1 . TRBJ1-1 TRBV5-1 CASSTSGQGRNTEAFF TGCGCCAGCAGCACTTCGGGACAGGGTAGGAACACTGAAGCTTTCTTT
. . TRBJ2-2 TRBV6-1 CASSGPLRGEDTGELFF TGTGCCAGCAGTGGGCCCCTTAGGGGAGAGGACACCGGGGAGCTGTTTTTT
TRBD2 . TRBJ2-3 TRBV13 CASSFPSTSDTDTQYF TGTGCCAGCAGCTTCCCGTCGACTAGCGACACAGATACGCAGTATTTT
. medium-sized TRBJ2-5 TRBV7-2 CASSLENQETQYF TGTGCCAGCAGCCTGGAGAACCAAGAGACCCAGTACTTC
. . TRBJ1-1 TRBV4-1 CASSQDHAGLNTEAFF TGCGCCAGCAGCCAAGATCATGCAGGACTGAACACTGAAGCTTTCTTT
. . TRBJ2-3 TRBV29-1 CSVAGGRTDTQYF TGCAGCGTTGCAGGGGGGCGCACAGATACGCAGTATTTT
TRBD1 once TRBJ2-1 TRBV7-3 CASSRGQGLYNEQFF TGTGCCAGCAGCAGAGGACAGGGACTCTACAATGAGCAGTTCTTC
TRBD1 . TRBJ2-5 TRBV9 CASSALQGTGETQYF TGTGCCAGCAGCGCACTACAGGGGACGGGGGAGACCCAGTACTTC
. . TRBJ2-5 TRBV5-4 CASSSSGVQETQYF TGTGCCAGCAGCTCATCAGGGGTCCAAGAGACCCAGTACTTC
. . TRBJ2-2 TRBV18 CASSPSQRNTGELFF TGTGCCAGCTCACCCAGCCAGAGGAACACCGGGGAGCTGTTTTTT
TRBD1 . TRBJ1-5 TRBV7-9 CASSLDRGSHQPQHF TGTGCCAGCAGCCTAGACAGGGGTTCCCATCAGCCCCAGCATTTT
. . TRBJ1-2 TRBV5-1 CASRGGSLGGYTF TGCGCCAGCAGGGGGGGGAGCTTAGGCGGCTACACCTTC
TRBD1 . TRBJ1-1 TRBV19 CASSRQGTGWYTEAFF TGTGCCAGTAGTCGACAGGGGACGGGATGGTACACTGAAGCTTTCTTT
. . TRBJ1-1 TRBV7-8 CASSPVDRAEAFF TGTGCCAGCAGCCCTGTTGACAGAGCTGAAGCTTTCTTT
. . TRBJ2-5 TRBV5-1 CASSSRPGQQETQYF TGCGCCAGCAGCTCAAGACCGGGACAACAAGAGACCCAGTACTTC
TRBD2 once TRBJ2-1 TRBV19 CASTLRRTSGISGSEQFF TGTGCCAGTACTCTGAGGCGGACTAGCGGGATAAGTGGGAGTGAGCAGTTCTTC
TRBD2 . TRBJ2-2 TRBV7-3 CASSSWTRNTGELFF TGTGCCAGCAGCTCCTGGACTAGAAACACCGGGGAGCTGTTTTTT